What follows is one T cell receptor beta chain and its context. This sample stems from a study of control samples from healthy donors and cancer patients. TCRdb keeps only in-frame clones here, not all; method: immunoSEQ multiplex PCR. The sample shows about 190,000 clones, approximately 90% of them seen only once. The material sequenced was blood. The source is a man aged 25-40 years in good health.

The CDR3 DNA sequence: TGTGCCAGCAGTACAGGGGGGTACTACGAGCAGTACTTC. As protein: CASSTGGYYEQYF. The rearrangement uses TRBV6-6 and TRBJ2-7, with 8 positions matching TRBD1. From germline, CDR1 is MNHNY and CDR2 SVGAGI (reference sequence). J lost 3 bases, V lost 5 bases, and 3 bases had no gene match. The CDR3 is 13 residues long.